The rows below give T cell receptor beta chains drawn from one sample of a study of cytomegalovirus exposure and HLA in healthy donors. Data came from immunoSEQ multiplex PCR; TCRdb stores just in-frame clones and leaves some out. The sample holds about 140,000 clones; less than 85% are singletons and the top ten take about 2%. The sequenced sample consisted of PBMCs. Every receptor here comes from a woman aged 60-70 years in good health and CMV-seropositive. Each CDR3 is given with its conserved first and last residue. The D gene is left open where the match is weak. Size is stated for part of the rows, as once, few or many counts, or as a class when the clone is expanded.

>.|TRBD2|TRBV5-1|TRBJ2-5
CASSWGTSGSQETQYF
TGCGCCAGCAGCTGGGGGACTAGCGGGAGTCAAGAGACCCAGTACTTC
>few|.|TRBV18|TRBJ2-7
CASSPAGKYEQYF
TGTGCCAGCTCACCTGCGGGGAAGTACGAGCAGTACTTC
>.|TRBD1|TRBV30|TRBJ2-7
CAWATGFHPPSEQYF
TGTGCCTGGGCGACAGGGTTCCATCCTCCTTCCGAGCAGTACTTC
>.|.|TRBV5-1|TRBJ2-7
CASTPGLTYEQYF
TGCGCCAGCACGCCAGGGTTGACCTACGAGCAGTACTTC
>.|TRBD1|TRBV15|TRBJ2-7
CATSRVQGQVSYEQYF
TGTGCCACCAGCAGAGTCCAGGGACAGGTCTCCTACGAGCAGTACTTC
>.|TRBD1|TRBV7-2|TRBJ1-4
CASSLVVTGRSEKLFF
TGTGCCAGCAGCTTAGTTGTGACAGGGCGAAGTGAAAAACTGTTTTTT
>.|TRBD2|TRBV2|TRBJ2-1
CASSLVTSGRAQNEQFF
TGTGCCAGCAGCCTGGTGACTAGCGGGAGGGCTCAGAATGAGCAGTTCTTC
>.|.|TRBV7-2|TRBJ2-4
CASGPGVQRNIQYF
TGTGCCAGCGGACCGGGGGTGCAGAGGAACATTCAGTACTTC
>.|TRBD1|TRBV20-1|TRBJ1-1
CSASDRDEAFF
TGCAGTGCTAGTGACAGGGATGAAGCTTTCTTT
>few|TRBD1|TRBV7-2|TRBJ2-7
CASTTGTAYSYEQYF
TGTGCCAGCACTACCGGGACAGCATATTCCTACGAGCAGTACTTC